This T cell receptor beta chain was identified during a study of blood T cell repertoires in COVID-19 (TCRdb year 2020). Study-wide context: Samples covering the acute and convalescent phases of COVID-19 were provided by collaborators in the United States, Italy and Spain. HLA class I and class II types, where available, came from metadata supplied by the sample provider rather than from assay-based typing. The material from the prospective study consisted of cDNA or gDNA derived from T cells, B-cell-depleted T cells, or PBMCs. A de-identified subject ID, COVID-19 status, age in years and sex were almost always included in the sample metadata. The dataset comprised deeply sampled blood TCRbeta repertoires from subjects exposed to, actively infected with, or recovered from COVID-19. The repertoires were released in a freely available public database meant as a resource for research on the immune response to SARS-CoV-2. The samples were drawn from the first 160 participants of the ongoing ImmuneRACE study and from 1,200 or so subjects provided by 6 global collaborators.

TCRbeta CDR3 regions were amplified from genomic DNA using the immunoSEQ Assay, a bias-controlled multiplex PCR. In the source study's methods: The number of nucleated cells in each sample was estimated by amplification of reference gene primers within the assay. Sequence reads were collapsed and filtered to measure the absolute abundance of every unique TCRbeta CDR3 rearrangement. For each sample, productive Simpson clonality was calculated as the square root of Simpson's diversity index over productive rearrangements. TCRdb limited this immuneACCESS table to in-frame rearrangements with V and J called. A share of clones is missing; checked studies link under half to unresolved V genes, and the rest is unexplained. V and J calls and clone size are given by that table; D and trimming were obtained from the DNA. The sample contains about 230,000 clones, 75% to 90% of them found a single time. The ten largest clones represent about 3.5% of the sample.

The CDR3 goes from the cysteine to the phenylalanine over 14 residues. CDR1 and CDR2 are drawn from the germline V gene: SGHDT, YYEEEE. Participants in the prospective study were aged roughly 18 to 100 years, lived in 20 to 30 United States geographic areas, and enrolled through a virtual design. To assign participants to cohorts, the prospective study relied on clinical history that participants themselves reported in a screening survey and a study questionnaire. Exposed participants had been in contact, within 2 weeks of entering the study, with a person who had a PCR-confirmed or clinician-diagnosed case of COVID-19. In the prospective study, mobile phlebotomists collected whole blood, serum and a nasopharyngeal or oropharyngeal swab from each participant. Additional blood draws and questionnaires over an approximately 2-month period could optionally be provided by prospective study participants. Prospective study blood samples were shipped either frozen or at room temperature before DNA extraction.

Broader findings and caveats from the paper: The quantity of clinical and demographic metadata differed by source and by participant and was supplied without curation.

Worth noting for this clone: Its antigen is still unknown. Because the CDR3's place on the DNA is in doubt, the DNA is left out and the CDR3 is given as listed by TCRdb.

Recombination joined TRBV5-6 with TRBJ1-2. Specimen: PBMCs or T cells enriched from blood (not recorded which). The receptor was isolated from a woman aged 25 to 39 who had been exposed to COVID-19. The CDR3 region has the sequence CASSFFGELYGYTF.